This note documents a single T cell receptor (beta chain) sequence. Random hexamers were used to reverse transcribe roughly 0.5 to 1 ug of RNA. TCRdb re-called the immunoSEQ multiplex PCR reads with MiXCR, one entry per CDR3 protein. Of 100,000 to 150,000 distinct CDR3 sequences listed, 80% were seen once; the top ten hold approximately 0.51%. This specimen belongs to a study of CD8 T cells in Susac syndrome. This CDR3 contains 13 residues. Germline V lookup: CDR1 SEHNR, CDR2 FQNEAQ (reference sequence). V was shortened by 4 bases and J by 3 bases, with 7 bases between the two germline ends. This receptor was obtained from a human donor with multiple sclerosis. The material sequenced was CD8+ T cells from PBMCs. The chain uses TRBV7-9 and TRBJ1-5, with TRBD1 as a possible D gene (5 bases). The CDR3 protein is CASSSGANQPQHF. DNA for the CDR3: TGTGCCAGCAGCTCCGGGGCCAATCAGCCCCAGCATTTT.